This TCR beta chain was sequenced in a study of blood T cell repertoires in COVID-19. Study at large: Acute and convalescent COVID-19 specimens originated in the United States, Italy and Spain. T cells, B-cell-depleted T cells, or PBMCs provided the cDNA or gDNA that served as material.

Here immunoSEQ multiplex PCR was the method, and the copy in TCRdb shows in-frame clones only, minus some. The sample lists some 220,000 clones; 80% to 90% were seen once. Between the trimmed V and J ends, which lost 2 bases and 0 bases, there was a span of 11 bases. CDR3 size: 16 residues. CDR1 is SGHVS, CDR2 FQNEAQ, per germline. Residents of about two dozen US areas, aged about 18 to 89 years, made up the participants. Clinical history as reported by participants underpinned cohort assignment. The TCR comes from a woman younger than 30 in a cohort exposed to, infected with or recovered from COVID-19 (not recorded which). Source material: PBMCs or T cells enriched from blood (not recorded which). V usage is TRBV7-8 and J usage is TRBJ1-5; no clear D gene. Here the CDR3 reads CASSLKSGYSNQPQHF. The CDR3 region has the DNA TGTGCCAGCAGCTTAAAGAGCGGCTATAGCAATCAGCCCCAGCATTTT.